The source of this TCR beta chain is a study of monozygotic twins with inflammatory bowel disease. The authors ran two nested PCRs of about 17 and 10 cycles on TCRalpha and TCRbeta cDNA. For each CDR3 protein, TCRdb gives one entry from its re-call of the 5' RACE reads, without DNA. The sample data list some 170,000 distinct CDR3 sequences. Donors each contributed one blood sample measuring 2 to 2.5 ml. The CDR3 is made up of 16 amino acids. Sequenced material: blood. The rearrangement links TRBV12-3 or TRBV12-4 to TRBJ1-2; TCRdb lists TRBD1, though no DNA is available to test this call. The receptor was isolated from a human donor with ulcerative colitis or Crohn's disease, or a healthy co-twin of an affected twin (not recorded which). This CDR3 is CASSFIGSTGGAGYTF.